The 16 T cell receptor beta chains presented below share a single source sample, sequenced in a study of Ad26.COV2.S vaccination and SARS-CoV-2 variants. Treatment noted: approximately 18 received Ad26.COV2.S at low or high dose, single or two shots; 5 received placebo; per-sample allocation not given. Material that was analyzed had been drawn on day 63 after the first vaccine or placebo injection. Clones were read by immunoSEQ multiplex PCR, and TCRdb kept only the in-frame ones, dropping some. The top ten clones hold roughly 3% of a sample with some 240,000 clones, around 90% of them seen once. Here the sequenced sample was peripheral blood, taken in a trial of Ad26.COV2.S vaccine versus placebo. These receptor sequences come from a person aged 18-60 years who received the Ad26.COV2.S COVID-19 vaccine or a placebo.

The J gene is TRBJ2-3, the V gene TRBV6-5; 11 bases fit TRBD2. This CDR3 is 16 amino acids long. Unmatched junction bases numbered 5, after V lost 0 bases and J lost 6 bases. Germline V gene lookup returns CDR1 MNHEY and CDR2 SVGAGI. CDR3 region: CASSYSGSGRADTQYF. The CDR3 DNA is TGTGCCAGCAGTTACTCGGGTAGCGGGAGGGCTGATACGCAGTATTTT.

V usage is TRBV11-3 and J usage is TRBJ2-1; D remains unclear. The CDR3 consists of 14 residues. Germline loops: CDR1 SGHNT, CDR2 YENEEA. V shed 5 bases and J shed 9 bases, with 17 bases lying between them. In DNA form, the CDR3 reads TGTGCCAGCAGCCCCACCCCTCGGTTCGGTGAGCAGTTCTTC. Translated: CASSPTPRFGEQFF. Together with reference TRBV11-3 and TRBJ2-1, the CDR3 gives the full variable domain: EAGVVQSPRYKIIEKKQPVAFWCNPISGHNTLYWYLQNLGQGPELLIRYENEEAVDDSQLPKDRFSAERLKGVDSTLKIQPAELGDSAVYLCASSPTPRFGEQFFGPGTRLTVL.

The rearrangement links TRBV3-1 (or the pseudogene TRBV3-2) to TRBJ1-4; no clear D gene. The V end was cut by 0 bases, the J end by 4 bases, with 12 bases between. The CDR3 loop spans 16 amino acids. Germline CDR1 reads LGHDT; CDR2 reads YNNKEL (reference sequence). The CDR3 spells CASSQDLGVGNEKLFF. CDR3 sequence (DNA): TGTGCCAGCAGCCAAGATCTGGGAGTAGGTAATGAAAAACTGTTTTTT.

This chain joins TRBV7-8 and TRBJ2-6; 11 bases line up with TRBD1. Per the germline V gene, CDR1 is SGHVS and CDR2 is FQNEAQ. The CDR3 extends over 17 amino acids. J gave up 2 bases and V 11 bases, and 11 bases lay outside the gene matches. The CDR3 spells CAFPRDRGLAGANVLTF. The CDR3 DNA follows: TGTGCCTTCCCCCGGGACAGGGGGTTAGCTGGGGCCAACGTCCTGACTTTC.

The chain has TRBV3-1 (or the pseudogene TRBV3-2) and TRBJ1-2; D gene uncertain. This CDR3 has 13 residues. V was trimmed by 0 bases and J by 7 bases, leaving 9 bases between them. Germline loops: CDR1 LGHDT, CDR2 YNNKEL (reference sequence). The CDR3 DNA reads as TGTGCCAGCAGCCAAGAGGGTCGGAGTGGCTACACCTTC. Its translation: CASSQEGRSGYTF.

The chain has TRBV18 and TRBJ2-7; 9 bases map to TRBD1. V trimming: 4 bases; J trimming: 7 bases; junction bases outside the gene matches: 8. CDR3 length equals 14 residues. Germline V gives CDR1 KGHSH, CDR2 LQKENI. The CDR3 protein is CASSLGTGTGEQYF. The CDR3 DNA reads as TGTGCCAGCTCACTTGGGACAGGGACGGGTGAGCAGTACTTC. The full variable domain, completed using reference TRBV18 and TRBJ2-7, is NAGVMQNPRHLVRRRGQEARLRCSPMKGHSHVYWYRQLPEEGLKFMVYLQKENIIDESGMPKERFSAEFPKEGPSILRIQQVVRGDSAAYFCASSLGTGTGEQYFGPGTRLTVT.

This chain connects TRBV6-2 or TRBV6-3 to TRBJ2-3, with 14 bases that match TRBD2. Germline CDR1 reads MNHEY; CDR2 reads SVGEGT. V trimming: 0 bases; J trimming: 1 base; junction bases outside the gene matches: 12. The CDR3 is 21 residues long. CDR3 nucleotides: TGTGCCAGCAGTTACTCAGCGACTAGCGGGAGGGCCTCTCTCCGCACAGATACGCAGTATTTT. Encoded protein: CASSYSATSGRASLRTDTQYF.

The CDR3 region has the DNA TGTGCCAGCAGCCCCAATAGGGGGCGCGGGGGTTGGGATGAGCAGTTCTTC. Its translation is CASSPNRGRGGWDEQFF. V usage is TRBV6-2 or TRBV6-3 and J usage is TRBJ2-1; D tentatively fits TRBD1 or TRBD2 (7 bases each). Looked up from germline, CDR1 is MNHEY and CDR2 is SVGEGT. Trimming stripped 6 bases from V and 8 bases from J, with 26 bases between. The CDR3 length is 17 residues.

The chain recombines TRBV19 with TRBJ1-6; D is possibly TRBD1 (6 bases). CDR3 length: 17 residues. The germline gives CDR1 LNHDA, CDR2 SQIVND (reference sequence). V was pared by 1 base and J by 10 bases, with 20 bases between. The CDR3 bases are TGTGCCAGTAGTATAGCTACGCTGGGGGGGCTTGGGTCACCCCTCCACTTT. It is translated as CASSIATLGGLGSPLHF.

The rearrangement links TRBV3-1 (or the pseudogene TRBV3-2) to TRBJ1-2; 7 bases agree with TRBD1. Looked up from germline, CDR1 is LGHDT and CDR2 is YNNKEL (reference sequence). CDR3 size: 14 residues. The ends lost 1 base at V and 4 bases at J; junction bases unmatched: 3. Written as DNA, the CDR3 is TGTGCCAGCAGCCAAGGGGACAGCCTCTATGGCTACACCTTC. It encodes CASSQGDSLYGYTF.

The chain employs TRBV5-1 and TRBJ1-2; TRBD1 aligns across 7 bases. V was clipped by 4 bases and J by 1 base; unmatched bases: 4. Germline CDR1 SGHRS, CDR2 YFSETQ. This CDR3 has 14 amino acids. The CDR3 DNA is TGCGCCAGCAGCCGGGACAGCAATAACTATGGCTACACCTTC. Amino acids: CASSRDSNNYGYTF.

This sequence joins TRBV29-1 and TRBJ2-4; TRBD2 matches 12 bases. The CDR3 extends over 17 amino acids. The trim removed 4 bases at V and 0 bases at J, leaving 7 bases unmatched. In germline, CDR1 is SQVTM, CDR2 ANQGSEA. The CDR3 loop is CSVAGTSGSLAKNIQYF. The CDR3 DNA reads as TGCAGCGTTGCTGGGACTAGCGGGTCTCTAGCCAAAAACATTCAGTACTTC.

This chain's CDR3 is CASSHPGAEQFF. In DNA form, the CDR3 reads TGTGCCAGCAGCCATCCGGGGGCCGAGCAGTTCTTC. The chain joins TRBV11-3 to TRBJ2-1, with D possibly being TRBD1 or TRBD2 (6 bases each). Germline V CDR1 and CDR2: SGHNT, YENEEA. Trimming pared 5 bases from V and 10 bases from J, leaving 12 bases between. The CDR3 spans 12 residues.

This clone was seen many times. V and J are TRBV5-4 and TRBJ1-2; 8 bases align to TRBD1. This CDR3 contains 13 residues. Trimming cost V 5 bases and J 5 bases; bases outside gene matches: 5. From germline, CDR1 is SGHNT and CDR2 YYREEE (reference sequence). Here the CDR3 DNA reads TGTGCCAGCAGGCCAGGGGGCTCTTATGGCTACACCTTC. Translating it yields CASRPGGSYGYTF.

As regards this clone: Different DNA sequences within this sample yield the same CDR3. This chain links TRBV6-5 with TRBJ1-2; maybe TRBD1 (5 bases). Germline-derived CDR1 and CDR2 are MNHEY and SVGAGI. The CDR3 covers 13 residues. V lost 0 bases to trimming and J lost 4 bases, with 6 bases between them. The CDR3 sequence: CASSYSGGYGYTF. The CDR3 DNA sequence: TGTGCCAGCAGTTACTCGGGGGGCTATGGCTACACCTTC.

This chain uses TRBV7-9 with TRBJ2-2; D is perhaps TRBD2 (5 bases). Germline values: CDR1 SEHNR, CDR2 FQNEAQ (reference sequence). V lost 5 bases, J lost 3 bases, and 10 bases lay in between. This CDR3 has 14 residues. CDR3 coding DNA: TGTGCCAGCAGCACCTGGACTTACACCGGGGAGCTGTTTTTT. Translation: CASSTWTYTGELFF.